This T cell receptor beta chain emerged from a study of regulatory T cells in long-lasting Graves disease. The sample holds many counts of this clonotype. Germline V gene data show CDR1 as SQVTM and CDR2 as ANQGSEA. V lost 3 bases and J 2 bases, leaving 3 bases between the germline ends. The CDR3 has 11 residues. Time point: newly diagnosed GD, antithyroid drugs for less than 3 months. Scientists built the TCR library using RNA that was extracted from PBMCs. The TCR beta library used iRepertoire HTBI primers with Arm-PCR amplification of CDR3. TCRdb re-derived calls from the multiplex PCR reads in MiXCR, one entry per CDR3 protein. The sample lists more than 300,000 distinct CDR3 sequences; 15% to 18% were seen once.

This sample comprised peripheral blood mononuclear cells (PBMCs), obtained at new diagnosis, from a patient treated with antithyroid drugs. V gene TRBV29-1 combines with J gene TRBJ2-3; D is ambiguous. This TCR was recovered from a female donor with Graves disease. CDR3 sequence reads: CSVETTDTQYF. The DNA for the CDR3 is TGCAGCGTTGAGACCACAGATACGCAGTATTTT.